This T cell receptor (beta chain) was sequenced for a study of regulatory T cells in long-lasting Graves disease. General observations from the study: Researchers examined only peripheral blood and not thyroid tissue. Persistent disease favored TRBV28, TRBJ1-2 and TRBJ2-5.

This clonotype was found many times. No antigen is known for it. This CDR3 comprises 15 residues. The junction had 11 bases not matched to a gene; V was cut back by 5 bases and J by 5 bases. The germline gives CDR1 MNHEY, CDR2 SMNVEV (reference sequence). Regarding time point: persistent/refractory GD, antithyroid drugs over 5 years with positive TRAb. Extracted PBMC RNA gave rise to the TCR library. With iRepertoire HTBI primers and Arm-PCR of CDR3 regions, TCR beta libraries were built. TCRdb recomputed calls from the multiplex PCR reads with MiXCR, one row per CDR3 protein. The repertoire consists of almost 350,000 distinct CDR3 sequences, with less than 20% occurring once and the leading ten covering 25% to 35%.

The material sequenced was peripheral blood mononuclear cells (PBMCs), taken when the disease was refractory, from a patient treated with antithyroid drugs. J is TRBJ2-7 and V is TRBV27, with TRBD2 matching 8 bases. The clonotype comes from a female donor with Graves disease. CDR3 loop: CASSQPGLVGHEQYF. The CDR3 DNA is TGTGCCAGCAGTCAACCGGGACTAGTTGGCCACGAGCAGTACTTC.